The sequence of this T cell receptor beta chain was determined in a study of vaccination and CD4 T cells after COVID-19. As to treatment: roughly 10-day PBMC culture with coronavirus spike peptide pools or control peptides (ViraFEST assay). First, ViraFEST expanded antigen-specific T cells with peptide pools, and next it sequenced the TCRs. Comments on this clonotype: The antigen is not known.

The Oncomine TCR Beta short-read assay sequenced DNA from cultured CD4+ T cells. Genomic DNA was drawn out of CD4+ T cells grown in culture. TCRdb fed the PCR reads into MiXCR, producing one record per CDR3 protein. The sample carries 15,000 or so distinct CDR3 sequences, 30% to 40% recorded once. This specimen consisted of CD4+ T cells from blood, cultured in vitro, obtained before SARS-CoV-2 vaccination. The sequence came from a human donor who received a COVID-19 vaccine.

As DNA, the CDR3 is TGTGCCAGCAGTTCGCCGTCGATTGACTACGAGCAGTACTTC. Encoded protein: CASSSPSIDYEQYF. V and J are TRBV28 and TRBJ2-7; D not certain. The CDR3 contains 14 residues. V dropped 4 bases and J dropped 3 bases, with 13 bases sitting between them. Germline values: CDR1 MDHEN, CDR2 SYDVKM.